Following are 18 T cell receptor beta chains from one sample sequenced in a study of blood T cells in healthy people across ages. A second PCR of 7 to 11 cycles used a sample-barcoded 5' primer and a J-beta primer mix. TCRdb ran MiXCR on the 5' RACE reads and lists one entry per CDR3 protein. The data contain fewer than 2,000,000 distinct CDR3 sequences, roughly two fifths of them seen just once; the ten biggest clones take up 23%. Sequencing used blood. These receptors were taken from a human donor in good health.

This clonotype was counted a few times. The genes are TRBV5-1 and TRBJ1-2; no clear D gene. This CDR3 has 14 amino acids. Per the germline V gene, CDR1 is SGHRS and CDR2 is YFSETQ. The ends were cut back, 0 bases at V and 5 bases at J, with 11 bases in the middle. CDR3 in DNA: TGCGCCAGCAGCTTGGCCGGGGTCCAGTATGGCTACACCTTC. Protein: CASSLAGVQYGYTF. The whole variable domain, filled in from reference TRBV5-1 and TRBJ1-2, reads KAGVTQTPRYLIKTRGQQVTLSCSPISGHRSVSWYQQTPGQGLQFLFEYFSETQRNKGNFPGRFSGRQFSNSRSEMNVSTLELGDSALYLCASSLAGVQYGYTFGSGTRLTVV.

This clonotype appeared a few times. This sequence joins TRBV7-2 and TRBJ2-2, with D maybe TRBD2 (5 bases). This CDR3 contains 13 residues. V was cut by 1 base and J by 7 bases, with 7 bases left in between. CDR1 SGHTA and CDR2 FQGNSA come from the germline V gene. CDR3 amino acids: CASSLVRGGELFF. The CDR3 region has the DNA TGTGCCAGCAGCTTAGTTCGGGGCGGGGAGCTGTTTTTT.

This chain connects TRBV7-2 to TRBJ1-1; D remains unclear. V was clipped by 1 base and J by 7 bases, with 10 bases between them. The germline V gene encodes CDR1 SGHTA and CDR2 FQGNSA. There are 13 residues in the CDR3. CDR3: CASSLGLVREAFF. In nucleotides, the CDR3 is TGTGCCAGCAGCTTAGGACTTGTACGTGAAGCTTTCTTT.

This rearrangement joins TRBV20-1 to TRBJ2-3; TRBD2 matches 7 bases. The CDR3 runs 14 residues. Germline loops: CDR1 DFQATT, CDR2 SNEGSKA (reference sequence). V was clipped by 3 bases and J by 2 bases; unmatched bases: 5. In DNA, the CDR3 is TGCAGTGCTAGCGGGGGGTTGCCCACAGATACGCAGTATTTT. It is translated as CSASGGLPTDTQYF.

The chain recombines TRBV7-2 with TRBJ2-7; D is undetermined. The CDR3 runs 13 residues. CDR1 is SGHTA and CDR2 is FQGNSA in the germline V gene. V lost 3 bases, J lost 6 bases, and 12 bases lay in between. The CDR3 nucleotides are TGTGCCAGCAGCTTTATGACTTGGGGCGAGCAGTACTTC. Translating gives CASSFMTWGEQYF.

This clonotype was recorded many times. J is TRBJ2-3 and V is TRBV11-3; D is uncertain. Trimming took off 6 bases at V and 0 bases at J, with 10 bases between the two ends. This CDR3 spans 14 amino acids. Germline assignment: CDR1 SGHNT and CDR2 YENEEA. The CDR3 DNA sequence: TGTGCCAGCAGGACTCTTGCTAGCACAGATACGCAGTATTTT. Translating gives CASRTLASTDTQYF.

This chain links TRBV4-1 with TRBJ2-1; possibly TRBD1 for D (6 bases). Germline V gene sequence: CDR1 MGHRA, CDR2 YSYEKL. Trimming removed 2 bases at V and 0 bases at J, with 14 bases between. The CDR3 length is 17 residues. The CDR3 bases are TGCGCCAGCAGCCAATGGGCGGACAGTTTCTCCTACAATGAGCAGTTCTTC. It codes for CASSQWADSFSYNEQFF.

Note on this clonotype: One end of the junction fails to match germline, which may point to a read error. The chain is built from TRBV7-9 and TRBJ2-5; D unresolved. CDR3 length equals 12 residues. Germline V gene sequence: CDR1 SEHNR, CDR2 FQNEAQ (reference sequence). CDR3 sequence reads: CAGSPSGETQYF. The DNA for the CDR3 is TGTGCCGGCAGCCCGTCCGGAGAGACCCAGTACTTC.

The sample holds a few counts of this clonotype. The J gene is TRBJ2-6, the V gene TRBV7-9; D may be TRBD1 (6 bases). CDR1 is SEHNR, CDR2 FQNEAQ, per germline (reference sequence). This CDR3 region has 15 residues. V lost 5 bases, J lost 2 bases, and 10 bases lay in between. DNA for the CDR3: TGTGCCAGCAGCAAAGGGACAACTGGGGCCAACGTCCTGACTTTC. It encodes CASSKGTTGANVLTF.

The J gene is TRBJ2-1, the V gene TRBV4-1; the match to TRBD1 covers 7 bases. V dropped 2 bases and J dropped 6; count of bases not matched to a gene: 4. CDR3 length equals 14 residues. The germline V gene has CDR1 MGHRA and CDR2 YSYEKL. The CDR3 DNA sequence: TGCGCCAGCAGCCAAAGGACAGGAAGCAATGAGCAGTTCTTC. Translated: CASSQRTGSNEQFF.

This clonotype was picked up a small number of times. V usage is TRBV7-8 and J usage is TRBJ1-1, with D possibly TRBD1 on 6 matching bases. This CDR3 is built from 13 residues. Trimming took off 6 bases at V and 4 bases at J, with 12 bases between the two ends. The germline V gene encodes CDR1 SGHVS and CDR2 FQNEAQ. The CDR3: CASRQGKGTEAFF. The CDR3 bases are TGTGCCAGCAGGCAGGGGAAGGGCACTGAAGCTTTCTTT.

V and J are TRBV7-2 and TRBJ2-2; D not certain. The germline V gene has CDR1 SGHTA and CDR2 FQGNSA. V dropped 5 bases and J dropped 7 bases, with 8 bases sitting between them. The CDR3 runs to 12 residues. Written as DNA, the CDR3 is TGTGCCAGCAGCCAGTACAACGGGGAGCTGTTTTTT. This sequence encodes CASSQYNGELFF.

The chain couples TRBV9 to TRBJ2-3; D is perhaps TRBD1 or TRBD2 (5 bases each). This CDR3 has 15 residues. Trimming cost V 1 base and J 1 base, with 10 bases left between them. Germline V gene data show CDR1 as SGDLS and CDR2 as YYNGEE. The CDR3 coding sequence is TGTGCCAGCAGCGTACGGGGCAGGGGCACAGATACGCAGTATTTT. This encodes CASSVRGRGTDTQYF.

This clonotype was seen a handful of times. V and J are TRBV6-2 or TRBV6-3 and TRBJ1-5; D is possibly TRBD1 (6 bases). CDR3 length: 14 residues. The V end lost 6 bases, the J end lost 7 bases, and 16 bases lay between the germline ends. Germline V lookup: CDR1 MNHEY, CDR2 SVGEGT. The CDR3 sequence is CASSHDRILQPQHF. The CDR3 region has the DNA TGTGCCAGCAGCCACGACAGGATTTTACAGCCCCAGCATTTT.

This clonotype was found a few times. The chain couples TRBV6-5 to TRBJ2-7, with D perhaps TRBD1 or TRBD2 (5 bases each). Germline CDR1 is MNHEY and CDR2 is SVGAGI. Between the trimmed V and J ends, which lost 6 bases and 4 bases, there was a span of 19 bases. This CDR3 is built from 15 residues. In nucleotides, the CDR3 is TGTGCCAGCAGCTCCGGGACCAGGACCTTGTACGAGCAGTACTTC. The encoded protein is CASSSGTRTLYEQYF.

This clonotype has just a few counts. This sequence joins TRBV7-3 and TRBJ1-2; possibly TRBD1 for D (6 bases). Trimming pared 5 bases from V and 4 bases from J, leaving 17 bases between. The CDR3 covers 15 residues. Germline assignment: CDR1 SGHTA and CDR2 FQGTGA. CDR3 DNA sequence: TGTGCCAGCAGCCCTAATTCAGACAGGACCTATGGCTACACCTTC. It is translated as CASSPNSDRTYGYTF.

The chain recombines TRBV30 with TRBJ1-6; TRBD1 matches at 8 bases. CDR3 size: 14 residues. Trimming removed 4 bases from V and 7 bases from J; junction bases left unmatched: 6. Per the germline V gene, CDR1 is GTSNPN and CDR2 is SVGIG (reference sequence). DNA of the CDR3: TGTGCCTGGAACCCCGGGACAGGAAATTCACCCCTCCACTTT. As protein: CAWNPGTGNSPLHF.

This chain uses TRBV29-1 with TRBJ1-2; maybe TRBD1 (6 bases). CDR3 length equals 18 residues. In germline, CDR1 is SQVTM, CDR2 ANQGSEA. The ends were cut back, 3 bases at V and 1 base at J, with 24 bases in the middle. CDR3 in DNA: TGCAGCGTTGATGTAGTGATCAGGGGCCCCTCATATAACTATGGCTACACCTTC. Its protein is CSVDVVIRGPSYNYGYTF.